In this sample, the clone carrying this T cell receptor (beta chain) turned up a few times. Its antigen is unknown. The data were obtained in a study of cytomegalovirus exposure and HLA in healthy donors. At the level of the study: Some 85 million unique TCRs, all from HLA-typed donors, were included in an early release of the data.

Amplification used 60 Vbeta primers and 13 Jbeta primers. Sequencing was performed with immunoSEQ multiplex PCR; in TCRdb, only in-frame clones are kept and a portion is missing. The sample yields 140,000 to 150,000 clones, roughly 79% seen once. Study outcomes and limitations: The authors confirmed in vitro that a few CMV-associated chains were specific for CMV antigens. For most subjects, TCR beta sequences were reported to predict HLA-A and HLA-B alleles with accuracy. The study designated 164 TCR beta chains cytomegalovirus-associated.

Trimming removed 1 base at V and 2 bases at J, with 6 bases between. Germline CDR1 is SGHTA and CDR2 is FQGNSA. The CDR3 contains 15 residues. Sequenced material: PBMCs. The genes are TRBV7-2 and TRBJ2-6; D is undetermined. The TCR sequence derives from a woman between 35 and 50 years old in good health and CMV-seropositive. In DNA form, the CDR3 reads TGTGCCAGCAGCTTAGACATGACTGGGGCCAACGTCCTGACTTTC. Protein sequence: CASSLDMTGANVLTF.